These 2 T cell receptor beta chains came from one sample sequenced in a study of OX40 agonist ivuxolimab in advanced cancers. Produced via immunoSEQ multiplex PCR; TCRdb's table is partial and in-frame only. Of about 29,000 clones listed, roughly 86% are singletons. The starting material was CD4+ or CD8+ T cells sorted from blood, obtained in a trial of the OX40 agonist ivuxolimab. The receptor set was obtained from an adult with an advanced solid tumor such as melanoma, head and neck, liver or kidney cancer.

The rearrangement joins TRBV5-1 to TRBJ2-1; possibly TRBD2 for D (5 bases). V was pared by 1 base and J by 6 bases, with 14 bases between. The V gene's germline CDR1 is SGHRS and CDR2 YFSETQ. The CDR3 is made up of 15 amino acids. CDR3 in amino acids: CASSLSRGIGNEQFF. In DNA, the CDR3 is TGCGCCAGCAGCTTGTCCCGGGGAATCGGCAATGAGCAGTTCTTC.

The rearrangement uses TRBV10-3 and TRBJ2-5; D unclear. Per germline, CDR1 ENHRY and CDR2 SYGVKD. This CDR3 has 13 residues. V lost 2 bases, J lost 3 bases, and 7 bases lay in between. The CDR3 nucleotides read TGTGCCATCAGTGAGGACCTAGAAGAGACCCAGTACTTC. Its translation: CAISEDLEETQYF.